This T cell receptor (beta chain) was sequenced during a study of shared clonotypes between healthy human individuals. Clones were read by immunoSEQ multiplex PCR, and TCRdb kept only the in-frame ones, dropping some. The table lists about 980,000 clones, over 60% of them singletons. The ends lost 5 bases at V and 10 bases at J; junction bases unmatched: 12. The CDR3 runs to 14 residues. The germline gives CDR1 MNHEY, CDR2 SVGAGI. Researchers partitioned CD4+ cells into CD45RA+ naive and CD45RA-negative memory subsets. The chain employs TRBV6-5 and TRBJ1-1, with 8 nucleotides matching TRBD1. Material for sequencing was memory CD4+ T cells sorted from blood. Subset in this sample: CD45RA-negative fraction. The receptor was isolated from a man aged 18 to 35 in good health. CDR3: CASSPGQALLIAFF. CDR3 nucleotides: TGTGCCAGCAGTCCGGGACAGGCCCTACTAATAGCTTTCTTT.